Listed below are T cell receptor beta chains from one sample, sequenced in a study of vaccination and CD4 T cells after COVID-19. TCRdb called the PCR reads again in MiXCR, with one record for every CDR3 protein. The data contain around 20,000 distinct CDR3 sequences, about 60% of them singletons. For these TCRs, the target antigens are not known. This sample comprised CD4+ T cells from blood, cultured in vitro, obtained after SARS-CoV-2 vaccination. The receptors were sampled from a human donor who had recovered from COVID-19. The CDR3 runs from the conserved cysteine through the conserved F or W. Each record gives: clone size, CDR3 length, J gene, D gene, V gene, CDR3 protein, CDR3 DNA. The D gene is left open where the match is weak. Clone size is stated in some rows and not others, as once, few, many or a class when expanded.

NA | 13 | TRBJ1-1 | NA | TRBV2 | CASRTFMNTEAFF | TGTGCCAGCAGAACTTTCATGAACACTGAAGCTTTCTTT
NA | 16 | TRBJ2-7 | TRBD2 | TRBV6-1 | CASTDVVVSGSYEQYF | TGTGCCAGCACCGACGTAGTGGTTAGCGGGAGTTACGAGCAGTACTTC
NA | 14 | TRBJ1-5 | TRBD1 | TRBV20-1 | CSAGQGASNQPQHF | TGCAGTGCTGGACAGGGGGCAAGCAATCAGCCCCAGCATTTT
NA | 15 | TRBJ1-6 | NA | TRBV20-1 | CSAETGANRNSPLHF | TGCAGTGCGGAGACAGGAGCCAACAGGAATTCACCCCTCCACTTT
NA | 15 | TRBJ2-5 | TRBD2 | TRBV2 | CASSLSALAEETQYF | TGTGCCAGCTCCCTTTCCGCACTAGCGGAAGAGACCCAGTACTTC
NA | 16 | TRBJ2-3 | TRBD2 | TRBV7-3 | CASSPGLAGRSDTQYF | TGTGCCAGCAGCCCGGGACTAGCGGGAAGGTCAGATACGCAGTATTTT
few | 15 | TRBJ1-1 | TRBD1 | TRBV19 | CASRDRGRGNTEAFF | TGTGCCAGTAGGGACAGGGGGCGTGGGAACACTGAAGCTTTCTTT
NA | 13 | TRBJ2-3 | NA | TRBV27 | CASSYEFTDTQYF | TGTGCCAGCAGTTACGAATTCACAGATACGCAGTATTTT
once | 15 | TRBJ2-3 | NA | TRBV10-3 | CAISELGLGTDTQYF | TGTGCCATCAGTGAGCTAGGACTGGGCACAGATACGCAGTATTTT
NA | 15 | TRBJ1-1 | NA | TRBV2 | CASSPGVAQNTEAFF | TGTGCCAGCAGTCCTGGGGTGGCACAGAACACTGAAGCTTTCTTT
NA | 14 | TRBJ1-2 | NA | TRBV6-2/TRBV6-3 | CASRNLQGTYGYTF | TGTGCCAGCAGGAACCTACAGGGCACCTATGGCTACACCTTC